This T cell receptor beta chain comes out of a study of T cell repertoires in cytomegalovirus infection. Across the study: Public TCR beta signatures marked donors with CMV infection and the matching HLA.

Details on this clonotype: Its antigen is still unknown.

This CDR3 comprises 17 residues. Germline CDR1 reads DFQATT; CDR2 reads SNEGSKA (reference sequence). J was trimmed by 2 bases and V by 5 bases; bases with no gene match: 14. A single record per CDR3 protein comes from TCRdb applying MiXCR to the reads. The table has about 570,000 distinct CDR3 sequences, over 35% seen once. The chain employs TRBV20-1 and TRBJ2-5; 10 nucleotides align to TRBD2. The receptor was derived from a human donor in good health (CMV status not recorded). Some clones in this sample may be carry-over from other donors' samples. The sample here was cultured PBMCs, taken from culture after CMV antigen stimulation. The DNA for the CDR3 is TGCAGTGCTCCCGCCGGGCTAGCGGGAGTTGGGCAAGAGACCCAGTACTTC. Residues: CSAPAGLAGVGQETQYF.